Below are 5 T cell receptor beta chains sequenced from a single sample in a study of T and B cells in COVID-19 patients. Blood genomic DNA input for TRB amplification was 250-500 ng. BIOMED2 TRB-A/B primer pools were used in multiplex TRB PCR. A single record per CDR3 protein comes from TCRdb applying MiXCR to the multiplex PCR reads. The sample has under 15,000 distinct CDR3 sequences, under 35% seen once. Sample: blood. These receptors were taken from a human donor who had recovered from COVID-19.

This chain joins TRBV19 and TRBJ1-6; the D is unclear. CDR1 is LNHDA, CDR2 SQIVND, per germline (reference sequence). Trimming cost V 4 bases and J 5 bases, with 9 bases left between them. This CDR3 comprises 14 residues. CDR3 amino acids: CASSSGSDNSPLHF. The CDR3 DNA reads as TGTGCCAGTAGTAGTGGATCGGATAATTCACCCCTCCACTTT.

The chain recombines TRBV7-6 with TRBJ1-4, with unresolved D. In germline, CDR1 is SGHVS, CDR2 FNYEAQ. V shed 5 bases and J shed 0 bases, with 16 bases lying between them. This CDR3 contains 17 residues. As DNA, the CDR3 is TGTGCCAGCAGCGAAATTCGAGGAGGAGCAACTAATGAAAAACTGTTTTTT. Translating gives CASSEIRGGATNEKLFF.

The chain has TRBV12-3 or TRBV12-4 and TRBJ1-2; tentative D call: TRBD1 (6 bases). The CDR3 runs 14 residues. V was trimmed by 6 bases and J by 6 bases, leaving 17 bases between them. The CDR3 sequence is CASSPRRGEDGYTF. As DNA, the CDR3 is TGTGCCAGCAGCCCCAGGAGGGGGGAAGATGGCTACACCTTC.

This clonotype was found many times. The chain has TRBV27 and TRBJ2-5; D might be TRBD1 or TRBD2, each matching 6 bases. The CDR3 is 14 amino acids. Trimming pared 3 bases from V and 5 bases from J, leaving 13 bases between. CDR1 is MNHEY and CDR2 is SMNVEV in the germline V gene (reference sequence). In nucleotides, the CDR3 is TGTGCCAGCAGTTTTGGGGGGCCAGGTGAGACCCAGTACTTC. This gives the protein CASSFGGPGETQYF.

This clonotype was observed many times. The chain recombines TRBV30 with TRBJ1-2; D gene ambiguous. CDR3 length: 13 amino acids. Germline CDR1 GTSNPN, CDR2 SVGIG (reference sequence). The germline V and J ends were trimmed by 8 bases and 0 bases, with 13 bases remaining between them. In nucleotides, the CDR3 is TGTGCCGAAAACAGAAAAACTAACTATGGCTACACCTTC. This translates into CAENRKTNYGYTF. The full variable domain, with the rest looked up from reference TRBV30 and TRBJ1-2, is SQTIHQWPATLVQPVGSPLSLECTVEGTSNPNLYWYRQAAGRGLQLLFYSVGIGQISSEVPQNLSASRPQDRQFILSSKKLLLSDSGFYLCAENRKTNYGYTFGSGTRLTVV.